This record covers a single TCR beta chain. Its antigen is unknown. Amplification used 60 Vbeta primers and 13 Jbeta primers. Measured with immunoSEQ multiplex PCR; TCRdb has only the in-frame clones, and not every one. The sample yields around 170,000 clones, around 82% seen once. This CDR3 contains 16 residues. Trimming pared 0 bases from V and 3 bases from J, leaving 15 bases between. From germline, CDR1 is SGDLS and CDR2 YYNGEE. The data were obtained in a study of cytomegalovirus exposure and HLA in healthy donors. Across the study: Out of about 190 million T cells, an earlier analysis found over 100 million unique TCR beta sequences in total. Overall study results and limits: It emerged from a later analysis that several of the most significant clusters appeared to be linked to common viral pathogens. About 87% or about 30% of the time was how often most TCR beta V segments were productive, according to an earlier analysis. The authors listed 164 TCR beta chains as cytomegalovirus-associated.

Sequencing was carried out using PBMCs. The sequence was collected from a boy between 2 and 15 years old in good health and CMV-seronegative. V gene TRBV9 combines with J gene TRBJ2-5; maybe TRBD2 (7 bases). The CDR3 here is CASSVEGGWIKETQYF. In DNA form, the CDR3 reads TGTGCCAGCAGCGTAGAGGGGGGGTGGATCAAAGAGACCCAGTACTTC.